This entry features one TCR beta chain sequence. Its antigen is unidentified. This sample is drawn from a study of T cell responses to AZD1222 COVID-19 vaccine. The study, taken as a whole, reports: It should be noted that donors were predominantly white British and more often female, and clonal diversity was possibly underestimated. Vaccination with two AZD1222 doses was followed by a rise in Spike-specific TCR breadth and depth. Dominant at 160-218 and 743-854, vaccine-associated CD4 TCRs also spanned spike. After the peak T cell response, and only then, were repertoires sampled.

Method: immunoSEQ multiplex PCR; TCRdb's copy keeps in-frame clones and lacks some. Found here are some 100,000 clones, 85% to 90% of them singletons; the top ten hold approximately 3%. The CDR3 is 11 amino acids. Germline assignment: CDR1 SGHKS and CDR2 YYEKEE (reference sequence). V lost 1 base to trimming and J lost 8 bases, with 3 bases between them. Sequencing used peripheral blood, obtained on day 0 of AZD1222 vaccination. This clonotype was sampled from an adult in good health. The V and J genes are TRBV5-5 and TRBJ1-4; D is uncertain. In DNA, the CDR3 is TGTGCCAGCAGCTTGAACGAAAAACTGTTTTTT. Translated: CASSLNEKLFF.